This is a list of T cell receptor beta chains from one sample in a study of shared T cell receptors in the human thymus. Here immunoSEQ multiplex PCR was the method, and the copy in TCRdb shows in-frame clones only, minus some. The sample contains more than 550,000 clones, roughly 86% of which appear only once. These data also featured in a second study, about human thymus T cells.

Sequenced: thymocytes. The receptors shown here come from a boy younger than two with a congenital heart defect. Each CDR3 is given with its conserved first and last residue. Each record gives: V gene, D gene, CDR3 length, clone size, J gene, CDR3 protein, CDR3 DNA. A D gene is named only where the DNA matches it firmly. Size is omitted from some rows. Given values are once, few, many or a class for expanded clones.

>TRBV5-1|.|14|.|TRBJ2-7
CASSLAGAAYEQYF
TGCGCCAGCAGCTTGGCGGGAGCTGCCTACGAGCAGTACTTC
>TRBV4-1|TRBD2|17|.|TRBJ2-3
CASSQDWSGRAPDTQYF
TGCGCCAGCAGCCAAGATTGGAGCGGGAGGGCCCCAGATACGCAGTATTTT
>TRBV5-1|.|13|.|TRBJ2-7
CASSTGFIYEQYF
TGCGCCAGCAGCACGGGATTCATCTACGAGCAGTACTTC
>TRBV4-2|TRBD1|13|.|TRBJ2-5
CASSKDREETQYF
TGTGCCAGCAGCAAAGACAGGGAAGAGACCCAGTACTTC
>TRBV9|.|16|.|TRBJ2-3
CASSVVRGNDTDTQYF
TGTGCCAGCAGCGTAGTACGAGGGAACGACACAGATACGCAGTATTTT
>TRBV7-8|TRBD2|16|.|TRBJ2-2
CASSFLAELSTGELFF
TGTGCCAGCAGCTTCCTAGCGGAGCTTTCTACCGGGGAGCTGTTTTTT
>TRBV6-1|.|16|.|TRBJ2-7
CASSEAFAGKKYEQYF
TGTGCCAGCAGTGAAGCGTTCGCAGGCAAGAAGTACGAGCAGTACTTC
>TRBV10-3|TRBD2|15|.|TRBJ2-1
CAIKGGLAGDGEQFF
TGTGCCATCAAGGGAGGACTAGCGGGAGACGGTGAGCAGTTCTTC
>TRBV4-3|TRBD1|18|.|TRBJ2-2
CASSQESGDRGNTGELFF
TGCGCCAGCAGCCAAGAGAGTGGGGACAGGGGGAACACCGGGGAGCTGTTTTTT
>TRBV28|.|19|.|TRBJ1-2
CASSSPPSVWSRLNYGYTF
TGTGCCAGCAGTAGCCCCCCCTCGGTATGGTCCCGACTCAACTATGGCTACACCTTC
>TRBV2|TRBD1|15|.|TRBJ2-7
CASSPSGQGAYEQYF
TGTGCCAGCAGCCCTTCAGGACAGGGTGCCTACGAGCAGTACTTC
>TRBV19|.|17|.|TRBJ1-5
CASSSGWVSNSNQPQHF
TGTGCCAGTAGTTCCGGGTGGGTCAGCAATAGCAATCAGCCCCAGCATTTT
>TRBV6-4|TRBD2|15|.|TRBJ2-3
CASSDLGLATDTQYF
TGTGCCAGCAGTGACTTAGGACTAGCGACAGATACGCAGTATTTT
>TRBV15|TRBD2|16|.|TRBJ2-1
CATSRAAGGPYNEQFF
TGTGCCACCAGCAGAGCTGCGGGGGGGCCCTACAATGAGCAGTTCTTC
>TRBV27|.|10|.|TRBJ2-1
CASTFHEQFF
TGTGCCAGCACCTTTCATGAGCAGTTCTTC
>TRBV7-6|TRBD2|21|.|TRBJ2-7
CASSITPPSSGGRPENYEQYF
TGTGCCAGCAGCATCACACCCCCCTCTAGCGGGGGACGCCCAGAAAACTACGAGCAGTACTTC
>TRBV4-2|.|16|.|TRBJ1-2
CASSQEHKGVGYGYTF
TGTGCCAGCAGCCAAGAGCACAAGGGGGTCGGCTATGGCTACACCTTC
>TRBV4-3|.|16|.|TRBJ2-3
CASSQVGQKSTDTQYF
TGCGCCAGCAGCCAAGTCGGACAGAAAAGCACAGATACGCAGTATTTT
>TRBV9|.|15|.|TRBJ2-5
CASSVARGIQETQYF
TGTGCCAGCAGCGTAGCTAGGGGGATACAAGAGACCCAGTACTTC
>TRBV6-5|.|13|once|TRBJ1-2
CASSRNRVMGYTF
TGTGCCAGCAGTCGTAACAGGGTTATGGGCTACACCTTC
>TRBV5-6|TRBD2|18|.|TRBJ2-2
CASSLAMGLAGPTGELFF
TGTGCCAGCAGCTTGGCTATGGGACTAGCGGGGCCCACCGGGGAGCTGTTTTTT
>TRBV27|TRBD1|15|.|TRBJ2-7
CASSPGQGAAYEQYF
TGTGCCAGCAGTCCGGGACAGGGGGCCGCCTACGAGCAGTACTTC
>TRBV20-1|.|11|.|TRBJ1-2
CSVPDSYGYTF
TGCAGTGTCCCGGACAGCTATGGCTACACCTTC
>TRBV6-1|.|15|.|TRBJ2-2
CASRTDRTNTGELFF
TGTGCCAGCAGGACCGACAGGACGAACACCGGGGAGCTGTTTTTT
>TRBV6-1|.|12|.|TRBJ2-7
CASKERQAEEYF
TGTGCCAGCAAGGAGCGACAGGCCGAGGAGTACTTC
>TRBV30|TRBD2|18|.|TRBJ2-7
CAWTPKAAIIAGPYEQYF
TGTGCCTGGACCCCTAAGGCCGCCATAATAGCGGGACCCTACGAGCAGTACTTC
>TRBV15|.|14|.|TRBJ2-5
CATSRDHDRGTQYF
TGTGCCACCAGCAGAGATCACGACCGGGGGACCCAGTACTTC
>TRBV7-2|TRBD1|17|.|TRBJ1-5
CASSLGSDRGRCQPQHF
TGTGCCAGCAGCTTAGGCTCGGACAGGGGGCGCTGTCAGCCCCAGCATTTT
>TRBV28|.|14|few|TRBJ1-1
CASSFYPRHTEAFF
TGTGCCAGCAGTTTTTACCCCAGGCACACTGAAGCTTTCTTT
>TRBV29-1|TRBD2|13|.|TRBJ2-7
CSVKAGAWGEQYF
TGCAGCGTTAAAGCGGGAGCCTGGGGGGAGCAGTACTTC
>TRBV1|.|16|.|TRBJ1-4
CTSSQAPGQGNEKLFF
TGCACCAGCAGCCAGGCGCCGGGACAGGGGAATGAAAAACTGTTTTTT
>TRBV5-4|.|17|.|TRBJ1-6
CASSLAVLGGYNSPLHF
TGTGCCAGCAGCTTGGCTGTCCTGGGGGGGTATAATTCACCCCTCCACTTT
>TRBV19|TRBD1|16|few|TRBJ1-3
CASSTDRGFSGNTIYF
TGTGCCAGTAGTACGGACAGGGGATTCTCTGGAAACACCATATATTTT
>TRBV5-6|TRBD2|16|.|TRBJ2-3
CASSTFGGKGTDTQYF
TGTGCCAGCAGCACGTTCGGGGGGAAAGGCACAGATACGCAGTATTTT
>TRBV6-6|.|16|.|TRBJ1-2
CASSPRVGDDGNGYTF
TGTGCCAGCAGCCCCCGCGTAGGGGATGACGGAAATGGCTACACCTTC
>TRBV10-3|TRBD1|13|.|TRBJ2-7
CAIQDRPPYEQYF
TGTGCCATACAGGACAGGCCCCCCTACGAGCAGTACTTC
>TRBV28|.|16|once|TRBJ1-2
CASSPRRSVSNYGYTF
TGTGCCAGCAGTCCCAGGAGGTCAGTCAGTAACTATGGCTACACCTTC
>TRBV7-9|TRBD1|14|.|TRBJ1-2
CASSLKRTGRGYTF
TGTGCCAGCAGCTTAAAAAGGACAGGACGAGGCTACACCTTC
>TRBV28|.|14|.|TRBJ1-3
CASKRPGDWNTIYF
TGTGCCAGCAAACGCCCAGGGGATTGGAACACCATATATTTT
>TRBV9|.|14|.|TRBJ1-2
CASSLSTDYYGYTF
TGTGCCAGCAGCTTGTCGACAGACTACTATGGCTACACCTTC
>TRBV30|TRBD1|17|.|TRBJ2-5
CAWSVVFRDRGRETQYF
TGTGCCTGGAGTGTAGTTTTCCGGGACAGGGGGCGAGAGACCCAGTACTTC